The entry below gives a single TCR beta chain sequence along with its context. Its antigen remains unidentified. The CDR3 loop spans 12 amino acids. V was pared by 4 bases and J by 2 bases, with 5 bases between. CDR1 MNHEY and CDR2 SVGAGI come from the germline V gene. This entry comes from a study of T cell responses to AZD1222 COVID-19 vaccine. General study findings and limits: Spike-specific TCR breadth and depth grew following two AZD1222 doses. Across spike, vaccine-associated CD4 TCRs were found, dominant at 160-218 and 743-854. There were mostly white British donors and more females than males, and clonal diversity was possibly underestimated.

Clones were read by immunoSEQ multiplex PCR, and TCRdb kept only the in-frame ones, dropping some. The repertoire holds about 110,000 clones, with 80% to 90% as singletons. Pooling of second doses given at about 4 or about 12 weeks was done. This receptor was obtained from an adult who received the AZD1222 COVID-19 vaccine. This specimen was peripheral blood, taken 28 days after the second AZD1222 dose. V and J are TRBV6-5 and TRBJ1-2; D is ambiguous. CDR3: CASSFSNYGYTF. The CDR3 coding sequence is TGTGCCAGCAGTTTCTCGAACTATGGCTACACCTTC.